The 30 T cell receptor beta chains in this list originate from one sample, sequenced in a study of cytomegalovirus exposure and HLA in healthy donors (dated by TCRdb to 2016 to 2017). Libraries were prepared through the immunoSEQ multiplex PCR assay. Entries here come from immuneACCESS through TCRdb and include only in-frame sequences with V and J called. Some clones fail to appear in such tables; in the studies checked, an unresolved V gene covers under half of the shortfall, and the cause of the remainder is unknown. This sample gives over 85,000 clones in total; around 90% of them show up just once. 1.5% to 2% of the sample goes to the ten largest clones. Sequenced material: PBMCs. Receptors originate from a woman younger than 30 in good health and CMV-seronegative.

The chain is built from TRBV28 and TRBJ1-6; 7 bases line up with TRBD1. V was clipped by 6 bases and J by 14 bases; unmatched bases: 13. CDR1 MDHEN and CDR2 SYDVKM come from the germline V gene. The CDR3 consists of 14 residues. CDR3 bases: TGTGCCAGCAGAAGGTGGCAGGGGGTTAGGTCCCTCCACTTT. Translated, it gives CASRRWQGVRSLHF.

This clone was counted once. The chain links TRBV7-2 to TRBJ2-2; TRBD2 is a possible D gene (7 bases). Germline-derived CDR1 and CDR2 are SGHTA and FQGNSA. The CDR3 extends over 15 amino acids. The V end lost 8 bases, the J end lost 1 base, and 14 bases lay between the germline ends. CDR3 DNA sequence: TGTGCCAGCTGGCGCGGGGGCCAGAACACCGGGGAGCTGTTTTTT. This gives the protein CASWRGGQNTGELFF.

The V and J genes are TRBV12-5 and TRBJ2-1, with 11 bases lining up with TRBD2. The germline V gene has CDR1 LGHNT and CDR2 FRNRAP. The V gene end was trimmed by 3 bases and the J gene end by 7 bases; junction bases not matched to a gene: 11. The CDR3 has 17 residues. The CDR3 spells CASGFSLAGGLGNEQFF. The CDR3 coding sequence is TGTGCTAGTGGTTTCTCATTAGCGGGGGGGCTGGGTAATGAGCAGTTCTTC.

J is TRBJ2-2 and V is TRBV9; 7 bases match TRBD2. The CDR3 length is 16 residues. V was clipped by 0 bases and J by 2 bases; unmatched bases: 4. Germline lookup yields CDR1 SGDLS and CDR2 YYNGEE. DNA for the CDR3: TGTGCCAGCAGCGTAGGGGCGGGAGTTAACACCGGGGAGCTGTTTTTT. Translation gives CASSVGAGVNTGELFF.

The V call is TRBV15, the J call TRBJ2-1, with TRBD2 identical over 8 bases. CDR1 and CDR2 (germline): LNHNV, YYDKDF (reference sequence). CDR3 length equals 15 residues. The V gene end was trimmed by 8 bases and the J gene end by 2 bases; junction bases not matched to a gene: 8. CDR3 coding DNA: TGTGCCACCGGGGAGACTAGCGCTACCTACAATGAGCAGTTCTTC. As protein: CATGETSATYNEQFF.

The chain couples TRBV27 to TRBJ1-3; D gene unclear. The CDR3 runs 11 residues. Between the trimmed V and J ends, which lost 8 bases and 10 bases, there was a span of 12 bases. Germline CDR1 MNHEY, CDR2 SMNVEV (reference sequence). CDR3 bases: TGTGCCAGCGCGGTGGGTCGGACCATATATTTT. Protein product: CASAVGRTIYF.

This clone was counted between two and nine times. DNA for the CDR3: TGTGCCAGTAGTAGGACTAGCGGGAGTATTGTCGGGGAGCTGTTTTTT. Amino acid sequence: CASSRTSGSIVGELFF. The chain combines TRBV19 with TRBJ2-2; TRBD2 matches at 13 bases. The J segment lost 7 bases and the V segment lost 4 bases, leaving 6 bases of the junction unmatched. Germline CDR1 is LNHDA and CDR2 is SQIVND (reference sequence). The length of the CDR3 is 16 residues.

The CDR3 is CASIISANTGELFF. In nucleotides, the CDR3 is TGTGCCAGCATAATCTCAGCGAACACCGGGGAGCTGTTTTTT. The chain is built from TRBV2 and TRBJ2-2; no reliable D call. V was cut by 7 bases and J by 0 bases, with 9 bases left in between. The germline gives CDR1 SNHLY, CDR2 FYNNEI. This CDR3 comprises 14 residues.

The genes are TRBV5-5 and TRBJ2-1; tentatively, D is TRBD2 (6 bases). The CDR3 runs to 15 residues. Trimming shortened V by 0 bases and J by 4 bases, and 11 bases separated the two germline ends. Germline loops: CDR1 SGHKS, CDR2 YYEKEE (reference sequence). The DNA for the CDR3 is TGTGCCAGCAGCTTGGCCGGAGGGTTATACAATGAGCAGTTCTTC. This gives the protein CASSLAGGLYNEQFF.

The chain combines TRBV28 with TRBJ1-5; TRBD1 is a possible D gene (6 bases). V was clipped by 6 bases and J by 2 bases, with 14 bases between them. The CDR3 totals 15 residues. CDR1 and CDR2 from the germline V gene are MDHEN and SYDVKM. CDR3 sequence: CASSGGGRGNQPQHF. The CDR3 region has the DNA TGTGCCAGCAGCGGCGGGGGCCGGGGCAATCAGCCCCAGCATTTT.

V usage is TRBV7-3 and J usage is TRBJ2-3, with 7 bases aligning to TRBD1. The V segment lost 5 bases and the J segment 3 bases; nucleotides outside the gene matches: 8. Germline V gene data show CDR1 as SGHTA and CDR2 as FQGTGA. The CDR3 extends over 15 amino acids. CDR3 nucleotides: TGTGCCAGCAGCCAGACAGGGTTCTGGACAGATACGCAGTATTTT. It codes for CASSQTGFWTDTQYF.

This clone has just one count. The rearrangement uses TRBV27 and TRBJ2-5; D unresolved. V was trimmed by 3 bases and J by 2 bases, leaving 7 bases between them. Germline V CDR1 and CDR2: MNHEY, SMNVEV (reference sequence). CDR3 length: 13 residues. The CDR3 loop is CASSLSRQETQYF. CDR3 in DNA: TGTGCCAGCAGTTTGAGCAGGCAAGAGACCCAGTACTTC.

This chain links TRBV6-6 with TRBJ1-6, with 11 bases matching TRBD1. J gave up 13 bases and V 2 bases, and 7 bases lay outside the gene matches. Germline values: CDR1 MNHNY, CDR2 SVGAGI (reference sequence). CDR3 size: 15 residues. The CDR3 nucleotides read TGTGCCAGCAGTTACCGTTCCAGGGACAGGGGGCCCCTCCACTTT. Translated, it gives CASSYRSRDRGPLHF.

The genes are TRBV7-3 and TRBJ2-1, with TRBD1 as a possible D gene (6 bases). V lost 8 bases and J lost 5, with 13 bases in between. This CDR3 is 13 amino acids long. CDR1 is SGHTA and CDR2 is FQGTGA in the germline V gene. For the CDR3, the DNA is TGTGCCAGCGGCGATAACAGGGACAATGAGCAGTTCTTC. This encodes CASGDNRDNEQFF. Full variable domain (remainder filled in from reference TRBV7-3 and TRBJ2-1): GAGVSQTPSNKVTEKGKYVELRCDPISGHTALYWYRQSLGQGPEFLIYFQGTGAADDSGLPNDRFFAVRPEGSVSTLKIQRTERGDSAVYLCASGDNRDNEQFFGPGTRLTVL.

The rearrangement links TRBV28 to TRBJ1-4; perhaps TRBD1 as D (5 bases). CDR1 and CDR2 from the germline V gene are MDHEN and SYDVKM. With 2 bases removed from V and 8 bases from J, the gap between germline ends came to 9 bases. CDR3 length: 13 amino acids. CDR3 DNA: TGTGCCAGCAGTTTAGGGGCTCGGGAAAAACTGTTTTTT. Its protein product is CASSLGAREKLFF.

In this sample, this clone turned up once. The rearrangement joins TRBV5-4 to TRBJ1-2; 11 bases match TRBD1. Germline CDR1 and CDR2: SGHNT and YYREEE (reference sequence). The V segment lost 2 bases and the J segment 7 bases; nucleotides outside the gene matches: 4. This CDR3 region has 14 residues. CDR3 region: CASSFSDRGRGYTF. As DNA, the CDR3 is TGTGCCAGCAGCTTTTCGGACAGGGGGCGTGGCTACACCTTC.

The CDR3 coding sequence is TGTGCCAGCAGTATTACGCGGACTAGCGGGGAGAGCACAGATACGCAGTATTTT. This codes for CASSITRTSGESTDTQYF. The gene calls are TRBV28 and TRBJ2-3; 12 nucleotides match TRBD2. V shed 5 bases, J shed 0 bases, and the junction held 9 bases outside the gene matches. The germline CDR1 and CDR2 sequences are MDHEN and SYDVKM. The CDR3 is 18 amino acids.

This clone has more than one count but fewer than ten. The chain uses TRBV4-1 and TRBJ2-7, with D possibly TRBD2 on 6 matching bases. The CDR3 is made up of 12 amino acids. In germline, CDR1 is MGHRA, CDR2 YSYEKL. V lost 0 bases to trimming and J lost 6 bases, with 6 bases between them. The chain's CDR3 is CASSQEGGEQYF. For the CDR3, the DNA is TGCGCCAGCAGCCAAGAGGGGGGCGAGCAGTACTTC.

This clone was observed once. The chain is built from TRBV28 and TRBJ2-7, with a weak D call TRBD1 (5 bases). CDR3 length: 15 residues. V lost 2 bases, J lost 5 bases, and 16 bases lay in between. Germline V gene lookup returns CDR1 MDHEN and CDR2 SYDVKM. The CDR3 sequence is CASSLRTRGKDEQYF. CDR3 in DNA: TGTGCCAGCAGTTTACGGACAAGGGGAAAAGACGAGCAGTACTTC. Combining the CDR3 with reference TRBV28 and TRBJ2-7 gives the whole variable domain DVKVTQSSRYLVKRTGEKVFLECVQDMDHENMFWYRQDPGLGLRLIYFSYDVKMKEKGDIPEGYSVSREKKERFSLILESASTNQTSMYLCASSLRTRGKDEQYFGPGTRLTVT.

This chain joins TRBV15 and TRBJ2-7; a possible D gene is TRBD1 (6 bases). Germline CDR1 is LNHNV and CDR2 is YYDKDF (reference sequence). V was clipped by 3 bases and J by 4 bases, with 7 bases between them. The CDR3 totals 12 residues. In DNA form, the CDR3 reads TGTGCCACCAGCAGGACAGGTTACGAGCAGTACTTC. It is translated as CATSRTGYEQYF.

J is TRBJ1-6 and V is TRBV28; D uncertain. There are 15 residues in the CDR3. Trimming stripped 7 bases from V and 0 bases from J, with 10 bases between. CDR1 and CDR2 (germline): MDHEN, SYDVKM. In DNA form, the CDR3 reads TGTGCCAGCATATCAACATACTCCTATAATTCACCCCTCCACTTT. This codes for CASISTYSYNSPLHF.

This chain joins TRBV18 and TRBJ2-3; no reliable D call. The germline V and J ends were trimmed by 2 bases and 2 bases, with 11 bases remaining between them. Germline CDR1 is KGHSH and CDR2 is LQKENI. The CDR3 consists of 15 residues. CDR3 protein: CASSPTAGSTDTQYF. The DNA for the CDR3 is TGTGCCAGCTCACCAACGGCAGGCTCCACAGATACGCAGTATTTT.

CDR3 residues: CASSQEGTGNSYNEQFF. The CDR3, as DNA: TGTGCCAGCAGCCAAGAGGGGACAGGGAACTCCTACAATGAGCAGTTCTTC. The J gene is TRBJ2-1, the V gene TRBV4-2; 9 nucleotides agree with TRBD1. Trimming removed 0 bases from V and 0 bases from J; junction bases left unmatched: 3. Germline V lookup: CDR1 LGHNA, CDR2 YNFKEQ. The CDR3 totals 17 residues.

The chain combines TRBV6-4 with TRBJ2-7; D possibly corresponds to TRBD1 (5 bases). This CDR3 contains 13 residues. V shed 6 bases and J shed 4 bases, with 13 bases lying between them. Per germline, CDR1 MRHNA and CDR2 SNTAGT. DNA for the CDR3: TGTGCCAGCAGCGTTTGGCAGGGTTACGAGCAGTACTTC. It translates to CASSVWQGYEQYF.

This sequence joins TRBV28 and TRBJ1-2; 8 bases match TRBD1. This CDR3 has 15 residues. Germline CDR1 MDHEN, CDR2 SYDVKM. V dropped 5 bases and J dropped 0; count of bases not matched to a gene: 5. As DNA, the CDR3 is TGTGCCAGCAGTCCAGGGGGACAGGCTAACTATGGCTACACCTTC. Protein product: CASSPGGQANYGYTF.

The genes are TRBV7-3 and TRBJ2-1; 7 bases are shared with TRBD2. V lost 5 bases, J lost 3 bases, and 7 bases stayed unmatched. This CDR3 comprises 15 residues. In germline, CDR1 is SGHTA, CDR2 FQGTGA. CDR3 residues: CASSPSSGNYNEQFF. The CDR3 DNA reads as TGTGCCAGCAGCCCATCTAGCGGAAACTACAATGAGCAGTTCTTC.

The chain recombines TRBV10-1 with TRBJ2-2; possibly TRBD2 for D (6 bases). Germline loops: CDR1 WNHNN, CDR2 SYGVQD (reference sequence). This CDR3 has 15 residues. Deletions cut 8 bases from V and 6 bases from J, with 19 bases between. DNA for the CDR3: TGCGCCAGCGGACTATCGGGGAGCTCTGCCGGGGAGCTGTTTTTT. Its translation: CASGLSGSSAGELFF.

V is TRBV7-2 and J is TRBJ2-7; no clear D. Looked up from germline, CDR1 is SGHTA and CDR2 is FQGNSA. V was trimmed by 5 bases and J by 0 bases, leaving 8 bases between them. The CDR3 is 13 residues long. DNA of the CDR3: TGTGCCAGCAGCCGCTTTAGCTCCTACGAGCAGTACTTC. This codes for CASSRFSSYEQYF.

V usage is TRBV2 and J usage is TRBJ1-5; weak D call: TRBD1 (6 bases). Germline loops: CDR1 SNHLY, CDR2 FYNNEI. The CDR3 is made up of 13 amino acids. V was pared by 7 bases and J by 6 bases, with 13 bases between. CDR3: CASKQGSSQPQHF. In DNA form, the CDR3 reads TGTGCCAGCAAACAGGGATCGAGTCAGCCCCAGCATTTT. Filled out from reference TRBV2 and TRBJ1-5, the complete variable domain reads EPEVTQTPSHQVTQMGQEVILRCVPISNHLYFYWYRQILGQKVEFLVSFYNNEISEKSEIFDDQFSVERPDGSNFTLKIRSTKLEDSAMYFCASKQGSSQPQHFGDGTRLSIL.

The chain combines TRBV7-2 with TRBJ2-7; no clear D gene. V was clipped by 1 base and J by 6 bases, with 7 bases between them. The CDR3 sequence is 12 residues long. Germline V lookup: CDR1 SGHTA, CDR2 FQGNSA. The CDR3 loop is CASSLDHSEQYF. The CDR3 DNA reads TGTGCCAGCAGCTTAGATCATAGCGAGCAGTACTTC.